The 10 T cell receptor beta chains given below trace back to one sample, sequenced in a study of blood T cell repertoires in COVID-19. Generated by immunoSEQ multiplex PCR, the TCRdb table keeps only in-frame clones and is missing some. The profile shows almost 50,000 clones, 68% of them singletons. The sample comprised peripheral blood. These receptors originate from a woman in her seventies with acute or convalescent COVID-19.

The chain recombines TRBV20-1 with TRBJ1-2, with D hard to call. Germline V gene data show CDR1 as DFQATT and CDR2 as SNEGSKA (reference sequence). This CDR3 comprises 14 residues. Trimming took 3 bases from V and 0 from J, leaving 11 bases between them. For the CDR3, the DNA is TGCAGTGCTAGTCTATCTGTAGCTAACTATGGCTACACCTTC. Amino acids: CSASLSVANYGYTF.

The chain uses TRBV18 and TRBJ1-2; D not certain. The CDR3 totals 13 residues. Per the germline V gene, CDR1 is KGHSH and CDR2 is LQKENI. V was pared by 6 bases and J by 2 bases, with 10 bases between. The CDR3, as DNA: TGTGCCAGCTCTCGGGGAGAAAACTATGGCTACACCTTC. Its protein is CASSRGENYGYTF.

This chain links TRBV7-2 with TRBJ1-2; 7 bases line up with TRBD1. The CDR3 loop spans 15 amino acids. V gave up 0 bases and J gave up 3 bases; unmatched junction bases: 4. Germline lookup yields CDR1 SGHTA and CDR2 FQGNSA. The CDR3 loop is CASSLAPGGYYGYTF. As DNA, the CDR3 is TGTGCCAGCAGCTTAGCGCCAGGGGGTTACTATGGCTACACCTTC.

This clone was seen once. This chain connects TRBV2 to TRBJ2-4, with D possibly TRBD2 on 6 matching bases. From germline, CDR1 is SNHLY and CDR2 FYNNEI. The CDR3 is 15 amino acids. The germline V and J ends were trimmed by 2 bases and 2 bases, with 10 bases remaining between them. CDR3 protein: CASSERREPKNIQYF. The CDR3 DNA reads TGTGCCAGCAGTGAAAGGCGGGAACCCAAAAACATTCAGTACTTC.

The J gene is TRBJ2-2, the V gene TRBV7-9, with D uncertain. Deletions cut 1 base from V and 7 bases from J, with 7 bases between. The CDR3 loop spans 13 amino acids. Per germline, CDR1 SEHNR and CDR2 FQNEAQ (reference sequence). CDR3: CASSLGHVGELFF. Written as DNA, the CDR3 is TGTGCCAGCAGCTTAGGACATGTCGGGGAGCTGTTTTTT.

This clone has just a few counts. The DNA for the CDR3 is TGTGCCAGCACCCCAAATGGGGGACTAGCGGGAGGTTTCTCCTACGAGCAGTACTTC. It specifies CASTPNGGLAGGFSYEQYF. The chain uses TRBV6-4 and TRBJ2-7; 15 nucleotides match TRBD2. In germline, CDR1 is MRHNA, CDR2 SNTAGT. The CDR3 extends over 19 amino acids. V trimming: 7 bases; J trimming: 0 bases; junction bases outside the gene matches: 13.

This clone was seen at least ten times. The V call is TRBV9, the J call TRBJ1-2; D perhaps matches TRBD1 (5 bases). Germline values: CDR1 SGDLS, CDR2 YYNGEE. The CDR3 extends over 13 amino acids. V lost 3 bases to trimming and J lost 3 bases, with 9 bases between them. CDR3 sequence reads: CASSATAHYGYTF. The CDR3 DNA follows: TGTGCCAGCAGCGCGACAGCCCACTATGGCTACACCTTC.

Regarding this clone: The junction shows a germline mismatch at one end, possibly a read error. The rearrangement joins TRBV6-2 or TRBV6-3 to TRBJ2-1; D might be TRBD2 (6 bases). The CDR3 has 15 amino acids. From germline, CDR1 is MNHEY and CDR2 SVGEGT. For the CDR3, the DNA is TGTGCCAGCAGCCCACAGTCTAGCGCCGCCAAAGGAGGGGTCTTC. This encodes CASSPQSSAAKGGVF.

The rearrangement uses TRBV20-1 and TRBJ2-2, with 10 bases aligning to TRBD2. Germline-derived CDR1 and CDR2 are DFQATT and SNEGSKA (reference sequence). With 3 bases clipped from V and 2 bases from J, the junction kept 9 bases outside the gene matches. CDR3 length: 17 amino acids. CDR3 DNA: TGCAGTGCTAGTCCCCCTAGCGGGAGTTCTAACACCGGGGAGCTGTTTTTT. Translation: CSASPPSGSSNTGELFF.

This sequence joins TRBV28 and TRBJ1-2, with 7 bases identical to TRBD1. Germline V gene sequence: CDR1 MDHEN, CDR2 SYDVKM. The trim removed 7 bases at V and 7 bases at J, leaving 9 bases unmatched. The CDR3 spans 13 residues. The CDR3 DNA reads TGTGCCAGCAACTCCCGGGACAGATTTGGCTACACCTTC. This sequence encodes CASNSRDRFGYTF.